These 26 T cell receptor beta chains were all obtained from the same sample, sequenced in a study of shared clonotypes between healthy human individuals. The method was immunoSEQ multiplex PCR; TCRdb's version includes in-frame clones alone and lacks a portion of them. Of 2,500,000 or so clones in the sample, 85% to 95% were seen once. The sequenced sample was naive CD4+ T cells from PBMCs. As for subset: CD45RA+ positively selected. These receptor sequences come from a man younger than 35 in good health. Some clones in this sample may be carry-over from other donors' samples.

The rearrangement joins TRBV29-1 to TRBJ2-1, with TRBD2 as a possible D gene (5 bases). With 2 bases removed from V and 8 bases from J, the gap between germline ends came to 16 bases. From germline, CDR1 is SQVTM and CDR2 ANQGSEA. The CDR3 runs 14 residues. The CDR3 spells CSVEYGDGKDEQFF. The CDR3 DNA reads TGCAGCGTTGAATACGGGGATGGAAAGGATGAGCAGTTCTTC.

V gene TRBV28 combines with J gene TRBJ1-2; weak D call: TRBD1 (6 bases). The CDR3 has 16 residues. Trimming shortened V by 6 bases and J by 7 bases, and 24 bases separated the two germline ends. Germline loops: CDR1 MDHEN, CDR2 SYDVKM. The CDR3 coding sequence is TGTGCCAGCAGCTCCGTGGTCGTCTGGGGGCAGGGTGGCTACACCTTC. This sequence encodes CASSSVVVWGQGGYTF.

J is TRBJ2-7 and V is TRBV4-2; D remains ambiguous. CDR1 LGHNA and CDR2 YNFKEQ come from the germline V gene. V dropped 5 bases and J dropped 6 bases, with 17 bases sitting between them. The CDR3 spans 14 residues. CDR3 coding DNA: TGTGCCAGCAGCAAATCCAGGCAACAAAGCGAGCAGTACTTC. It yields the protein CASSKSRQQSEQYF.

This rearrangement joins TRBV9 to TRBJ1-4, with D unresolved. The CDR3 consists of 16 residues. Trimming shortened V by 0 bases and J by 0 bases, and 9 bases separated the two germline ends. Germline V gives CDR1 SGDLS, CDR2 YYNGEE. The CDR3 reads CASSVGRSATNEKLFF. CDR3 in DNA: TGTGCCAGCAGCGTAGGCAGGAGTGCAACTAATGAAAAACTGTTTTTT.

This clone is a singleton in its sample. CDR3 sequence: CASSQTGRQETQYF. CDR3 in DNA: TGTGCCAGCAGCCAGACAGGGCGTCAAGAGACCCAGTACTTC. The V gene is TRBV6-5, the J gene TRBJ2-5; 7 bases map to TRBD1. The CDR3 totals 14 residues. V was clipped by 6 bases and J by 2 bases; unmatched bases: 6. Germline-derived CDR1 and CDR2 are MNHEY and SVGAGI.

About this clone: Other DNA sequences of this sample code for an identical CDR3. The chain links TRBV9 to TRBJ2-5; 7 bases map to TRBD1. Germline CDR1 is SGDLS and CDR2 is YYNGEE. The junction had 5 bases not matched to a gene; V was cut back by 0 bases and J by 3 bases. The CDR3 has 15 residues. The CDR3 loop reads CASSVAPTGEETQYF. The CDR3 DNA follows: TGTGCCAGCAGCGTAGCTCCAACAGGGGAAGAGACCCAGTACTTC.

This clone appeared a few times. The CDR3 region has the DNA TGTGCCAGCAGCCAACACCGGACAGGTCGGAACACTGAAGCTTTCTTT. This encodes CASSQHRTGRNTEAFF. The rearrangement links TRBV14 to TRBJ1-1, with 7 bases aligning to TRBD1. The CDR3 totals 16 residues. Germline loops: CDR1 SGHDN, CDR2 FVKESK. The V gene end was trimmed by 2 bases and the J gene end by 1 base; junction bases not matched to a gene: 7.

This sequence joins TRBV5-5 and TRBJ1-5; D gene uncertain. Looked up from germline, CDR1 is SGHKS and CDR2 is YYEKEE (reference sequence). This CDR3 is built from 13 residues. The ends were cut back, 4 bases at V and 4 bases at J, with 9 bases in the middle. The CDR3 sequence is CASSGRKNQPQHF. CDR3 coding DNA: TGTGCCAGCAGCGGCCGGAAGAATCAGCCCCAGCATTTT.

The gene calls are TRBV29-1 and TRBJ2-7; 8 positions match TRBD1. In germline, CDR1 is SQVTM, CDR2 ANQGSEA. The CDR3 spans 13 residues. Trimming took 2 bases from V and 3 from J; bases not matched to a gene: 3. CDR3 protein: CSVETGGGYEQYF. As DNA, the CDR3 is TGCAGCGTTGAAACAGGGGGTGGCTACGAGCAGTACTTC.

The chain employs TRBV4-1 and TRBJ1-5; D gene uncertain. Trimming took off 4 bases at V and 9 bases at J, with 16 bases between the two ends. The CDR3 runs 14 residues. Germline V gene lookup returns CDR1 MGHRA and CDR2 YSYEKL. The CDR3 sequence is CASSLSSPPGPQHF. CDR3 coding DNA: TGCGCCAGCAGCCTGAGTTCGCCCCCGGGGCCCCAGCATTTT.

The chain is built from TRBV28 and TRBJ2-1; tentatively, D is TRBD2 (5 bases). Trimming took off 4 bases at V and 8 bases at J, with 12 bases between the two ends. The germline V gene has CDR1 MDHEN and CDR2 SYDVKM. The CDR3 consists of 13 residues. The CDR3 protein is CASSSSPDYEQFF. The CDR3 bases are TGTGCCAGCAGTTCCTCCCCGGACTATGAGCAGTTCTTC.

This chain uses TRBV5-4 with TRBJ1-6, with D hard to call. CDR3 length: 15 residues. The germline V gene has CDR1 SGHNT and CDR2 YYREEE (reference sequence). The V end was cut by 4 bases, the J end by 6 bases, with 14 bases between. CDR3 in DNA: TGTGCCAGCAGCGACCGACCCCGGCCTAATTCACCCCTCCACTTT. Amino acid sequence: CASSDRPRPNSPLHF.

V usage is TRBV6-1 and J usage is TRBJ2-7; D is ambiguous. V was pared by 1 base and J by 3 bases, with 7 bases between. The CDR3 consists of 13 residues. Germline V gene lookup returns CDR1 MNHNS and CDR2 SASEGT. The CDR3 bases are TGTGCCAGCAGTGAAGTCCGGTACTACGAGCAGTACTTC. This sequence encodes CASSEVRYYEQYF.

The chain employs TRBV30 and TRBJ1-5; D unclear. Germline V gene lookup returns CDR1 GTSNPN and CDR2 SVGIG (reference sequence). This CDR3 is 15 amino acids long. Trimming removed 2 bases at V and 0 bases at J, with 11 bases between. The CDR3 is CAWSPMGPSNQPQHF. The CDR3 nucleotides read TGTGCCTGGAGTCCCATGGGTCCTAGCAATCAGCCCCAGCATTTT.

This clone was detected once. The V call is TRBV27, the J call TRBJ1-2; TRBD1 matches at 9 bases. With V trimmed by 4 bases and J by 7 bases, 4 bases remained unmatched. Germline lookup yields CDR1 MNHEY and CDR2 SMNVEV (reference sequence). This CDR3 has 13 residues. CDR3 residues: CASSSQGASGYTF. Here the CDR3 DNA reads TGTGCCAGCAGTTCACAGGGGGCAAGTGGCTACACCTTC.

The rearrangement uses TRBV15 and TRBJ2-3; maybe TRBD2 (6 bases). The CDR3 covers 15 residues. Germline V gene data show CDR1 as LNHNV and CDR2 as YYDKDF (reference sequence). V was clipped by 5 bases and J by 3 bases, with 15 bases between them. For the CDR3, the DNA is TGTGCCACCAGCCTTAGCGGTAGAGGGACAGATACGCAGTATTTT. Translation: CATSLSGRGTDTQYF. The entire variable domain, with the rest obtained from reference TRBV15 and TRBJ2-3, is as follows: DAMVIQNPRYQVTQFGKPVTLSCSQTLNHNVMYWYQQKSSQAPKLLFHYYDKDFNNEADTPDNFQSRRPNTSFCFLDIRSPGLGDTAMYLCATSLSGRGTDTQYFGPGTRLTVL.

The genes are TRBV4-2 and TRBJ2-1; 9 bases match TRBD2. V shed 1 base and J 2 bases; nucleotides not matched to a gene: 15. The CDR3 is 20 residues long. Germline V gene sequence: CDR1 LGHNA, CDR2 YNFKEQ. The CDR3 DNA reads as TGTGCCAGCAGCCAAGTCCCTTATATTCTAGCGGGAAGTACCTACAATGAGCAGTTCTTC. Amino acid sequence: CASSQVPYILAGSTYNEQFF.

V gene TRBV11-3 combines with J gene TRBJ2-1; 11 nucleotides align to TRBD1. J gave up 0 bases and V 0 bases, and 4 bases lay outside the gene matches. The V gene's germline CDR1 is SGHNT and CDR2 YENEEA. The CDR3 contains 18 residues. As DNA, the CDR3 is TGTGCCAGCAGCTTAGATGGGACAGGGGGGAGCTCCTACAATGAGCAGTTCTTC. It yields the protein CASSLDGTGGSSYNEQFF.

In DNA form, the CDR3 reads TGTGCCAGCAGCTCACAGGGTTCTGTCTACGAGCAGTACTTC. This translates into CASSSQGSVYEQYF. The chain links TRBV7-2 to TRBJ2-7; a weak D match, TRBD1 (6 bases). The CDR3 length is 14 residues. The germline V gene has CDR1 SGHTA and CDR2 FQGNSA. V lost 4 bases and J lost 3, with 13 bases in between.

The chain employs TRBV2 and TRBJ2-7, with D perhaps matching TRBD1 or TRBD2 (5 bases each). The CDR3 spans 17 residues. Trimming cost V 11 bases and J 4 bases, with 30 bases left between them. Germline V gives CDR1 SNHLY, CDR2 FYNNEI. The CDR3 reads CAGKGPVGRGTKYEQYF. The CDR3 coding sequence is TGTGCCGGCAAGGGACCAGTAGGTAGGGGTACAAAATACGAGCAGTACTTC.

The V call is TRBV5-1, the J call TRBJ2-7; D is undetermined. The germline V gene has CDR1 SGHRS and CDR2 YFSETQ. Trimming left V 3 bases short and J 4 bases short, with 8 bases between. The CDR3 sequence is 12 residues long. The CDR3 sequence is CASSSSFYEQYF. The CDR3 DNA sequence: TGCGCCAGCAGCTCTTCATTTTACGAGCAGTACTTC.

The chain employs TRBV14 and TRBJ1-1, with 11 bases lining up with TRBD1. CDR3 size: 16 residues. The germline gives CDR1 SGHDN, CDR2 FVKESK. The V and J ends lost 2 bases and 3 bases, in that order; junction bases with no gene match: 5. The DNA for the CDR3 is TGTGCCAGCAGCCAAACTCCGGGACAGGGGGACACTGAAGCTTTCTTT. This encodes CASSQTPGQGDTEAFF.

This clone turned up a few times. Within the sample, other DNA sequences also encode this same CDR3. The CDR3, as DNA: TGTGCCAGCAGCGTCAGGGGGATGAACACTGAAGCTTTCTTT. Protein product: CASSVRGMNTEAFF. This sequence joins TRBV9 and TRBJ1-1, with 7 bases that match TRBD1. Germline V gene sequence: CDR1 SGDLS, CDR2 YYNGEE. V shed 2 bases, J shed 0 bases, and the junction held 1 base outside the gene matches. This CDR3 has 14 amino acids.

This clone was recorded only once. V and J are TRBV7-2 and TRBJ1-1, with D perhaps TRBD1 (6 bases). V was shortened by 1 base and J by 2 bases, with 11 bases between the two germline ends. The germline V gene encodes CDR1 SGHTA and CDR2 FQGNSA. CDR3 length equals 15 residues. The CDR3 is CASSLVGGLNTEAFF. CDR3 sequence (DNA): TGTGCCAGCAGCTTAGTCGGGGGCCTAAACACTGAAGCTTTCTTT.

DNA of the CDR3: TGTGCCAGCACCGCAGCGGATAACATTCAGTACTTC. The encoded protein is CASTAADNIQYF. This sequence joins TRBV27 and TRBJ2-4, with D possibly TRBD2 on 5 matching bases. Deletions cut 7 bases from V and 7 bases from J, with 11 bases between. Germline values: CDR1 MNHEY, CDR2 SMNVEV (reference sequence). The CDR3 spans 12 residues.

This sequence joins TRBV7-9 and TRBJ2-5, with a tentative D call TRBD2 (5 bases). Trimming took 7 bases from V and 4 from J, leaving 16 bases between them. The CDR3 totals 14 residues. The germline CDR1 and CDR2 sequences are SEHNR and FQNEAQ (reference sequence). CDR3 sequence (DNA): TGTGCCAGCACAGCGGCGGGCCGCACAGAGACCCAGTACTTC. Encoded protein: CASTAAGRTETQYF. The full variable domain, rest sourced from reference TRBV7-9 and TRBJ2-5, is DTGVSQNPRHKITKRGQNVTFRCDPISEHNRLYWYRQTLGQGPEFLTYFQNEAQLEKSRLLSDRFSAERPKGSFSTLEIQRTEQGDSAMYLCASTAAGRTETQYFGPGTRLLVL.